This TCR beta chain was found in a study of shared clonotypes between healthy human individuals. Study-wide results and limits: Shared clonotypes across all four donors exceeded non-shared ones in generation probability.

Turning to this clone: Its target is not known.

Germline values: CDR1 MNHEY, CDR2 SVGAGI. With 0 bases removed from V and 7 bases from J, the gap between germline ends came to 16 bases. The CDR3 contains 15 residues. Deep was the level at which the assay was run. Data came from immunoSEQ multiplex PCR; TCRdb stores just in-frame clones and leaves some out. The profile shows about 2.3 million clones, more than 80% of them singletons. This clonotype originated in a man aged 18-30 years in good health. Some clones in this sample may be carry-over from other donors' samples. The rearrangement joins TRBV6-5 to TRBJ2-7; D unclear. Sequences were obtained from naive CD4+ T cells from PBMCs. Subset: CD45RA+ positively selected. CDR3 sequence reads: CASSYSSGITGEQYF. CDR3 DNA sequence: TGTGCCAGCAGTTACTCGTCCGGTATAACCGGGGAGCAGTACTTC.